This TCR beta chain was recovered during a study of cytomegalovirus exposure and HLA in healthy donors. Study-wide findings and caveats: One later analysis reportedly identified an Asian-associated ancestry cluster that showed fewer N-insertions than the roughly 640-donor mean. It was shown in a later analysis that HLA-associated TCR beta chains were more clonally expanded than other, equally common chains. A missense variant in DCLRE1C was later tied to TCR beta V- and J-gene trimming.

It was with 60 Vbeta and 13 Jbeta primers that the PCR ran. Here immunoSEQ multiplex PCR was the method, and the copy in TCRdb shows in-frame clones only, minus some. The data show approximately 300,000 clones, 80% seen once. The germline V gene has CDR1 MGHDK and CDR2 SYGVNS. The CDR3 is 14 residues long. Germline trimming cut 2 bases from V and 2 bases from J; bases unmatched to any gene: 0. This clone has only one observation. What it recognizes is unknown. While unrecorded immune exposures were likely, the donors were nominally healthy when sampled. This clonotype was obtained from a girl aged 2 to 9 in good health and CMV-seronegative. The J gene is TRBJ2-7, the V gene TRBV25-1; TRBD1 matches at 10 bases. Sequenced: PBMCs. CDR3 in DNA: TGTGCCAGCAGTGAAGGGACAGGGGCCTACGAGCAGTACTTC. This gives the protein CASSEGTGAYEQYF.